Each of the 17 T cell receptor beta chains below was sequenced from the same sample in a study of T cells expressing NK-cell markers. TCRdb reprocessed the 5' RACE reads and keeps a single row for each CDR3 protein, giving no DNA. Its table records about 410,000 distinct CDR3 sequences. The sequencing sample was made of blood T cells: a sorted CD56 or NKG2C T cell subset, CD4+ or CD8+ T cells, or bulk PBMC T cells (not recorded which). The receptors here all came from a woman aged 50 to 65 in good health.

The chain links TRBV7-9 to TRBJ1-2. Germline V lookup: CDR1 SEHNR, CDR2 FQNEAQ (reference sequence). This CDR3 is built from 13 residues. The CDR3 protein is CASSLWERYGYTF.

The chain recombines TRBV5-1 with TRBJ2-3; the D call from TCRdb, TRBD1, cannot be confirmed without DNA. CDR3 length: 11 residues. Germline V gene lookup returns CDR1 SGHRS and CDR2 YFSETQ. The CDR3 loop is CASSLRQVWYF.

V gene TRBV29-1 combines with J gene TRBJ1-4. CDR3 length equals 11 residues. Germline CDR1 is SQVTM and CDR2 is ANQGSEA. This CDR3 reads CSVVSNEKLFF. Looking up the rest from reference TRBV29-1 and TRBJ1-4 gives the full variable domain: SAVISQKPSRDICQRGTSLTIQCQVDSQVTMMFWYRQQPGQSLTLIATANQGSEATYESGFVIDKFPISRPNLTFSTLTVSNMSPEDSSIYLCSVVSNEKLFFGSGTQLSVL.

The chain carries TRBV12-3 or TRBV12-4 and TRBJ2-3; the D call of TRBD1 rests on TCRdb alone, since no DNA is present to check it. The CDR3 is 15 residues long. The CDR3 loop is CASSFTVRGQDTQYF.

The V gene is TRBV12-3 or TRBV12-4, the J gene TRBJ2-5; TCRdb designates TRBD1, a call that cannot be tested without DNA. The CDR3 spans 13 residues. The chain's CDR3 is CASSPGDEETQYF.

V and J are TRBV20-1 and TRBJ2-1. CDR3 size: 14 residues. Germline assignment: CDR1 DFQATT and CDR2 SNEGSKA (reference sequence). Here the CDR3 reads CSATLGRAYNEQFF.

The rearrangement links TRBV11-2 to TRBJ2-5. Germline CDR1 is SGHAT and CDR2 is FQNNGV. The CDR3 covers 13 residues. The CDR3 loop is CASSLALRETQYF.

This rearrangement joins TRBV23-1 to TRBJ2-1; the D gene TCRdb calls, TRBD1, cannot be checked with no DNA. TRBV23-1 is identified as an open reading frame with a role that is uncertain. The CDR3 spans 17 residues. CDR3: CASSPMTPTGQGNEQFF.

The CDR3 protein is CSVEVPGVINTGELFF. The chain employs TRBV29-1 and TRBJ2-2; the D gene TCRdb calls, TRBD1, cannot be checked with no DNA. The CDR3 has 16 residues. CDR1 and CDR2 (germline): SQVTM, ANQGSEA.

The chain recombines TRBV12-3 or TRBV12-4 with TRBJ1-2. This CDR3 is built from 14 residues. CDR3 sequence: CASTLTPANYGYTF.

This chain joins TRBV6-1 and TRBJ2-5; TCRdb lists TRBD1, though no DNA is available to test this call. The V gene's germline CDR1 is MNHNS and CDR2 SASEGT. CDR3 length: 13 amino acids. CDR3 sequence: CASSTMTGETQYF.

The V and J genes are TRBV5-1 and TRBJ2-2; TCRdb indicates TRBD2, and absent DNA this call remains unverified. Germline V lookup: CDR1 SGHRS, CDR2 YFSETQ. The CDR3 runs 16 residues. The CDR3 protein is CASSRLAVANTGELFF.

CDR3 protein: CAWSVGGFSKNIQYF. The chain combines TRBV30 with TRBJ2-4; the D gene TCRdb calls, TRBD1, cannot be checked with no DNA. Germline loops: CDR1 GTSNPN, CDR2 SVGIG (reference sequence). The CDR3 length is 15 residues.

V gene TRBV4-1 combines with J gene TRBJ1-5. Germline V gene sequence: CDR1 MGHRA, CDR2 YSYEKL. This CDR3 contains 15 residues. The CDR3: CASSHGRFSNQPQHF.

The chain's CDR3 is CASSARQSNTGELFF. The chain joins TRBV11-3 to TRBJ2-2; TCRdb's D gene call, TRBD1, goes unchecked for lack of DNA. Germline lookup yields CDR1 SGHNT and CDR2 YENEEA. The CDR3 covers 15 residues.

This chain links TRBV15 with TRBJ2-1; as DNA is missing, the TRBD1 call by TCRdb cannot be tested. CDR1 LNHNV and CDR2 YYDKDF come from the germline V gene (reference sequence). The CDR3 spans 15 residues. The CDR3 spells CATSREHRGLSEQFF.

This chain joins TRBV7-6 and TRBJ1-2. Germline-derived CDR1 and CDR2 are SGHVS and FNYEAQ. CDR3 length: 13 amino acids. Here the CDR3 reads CASSFTPSDGYTF.